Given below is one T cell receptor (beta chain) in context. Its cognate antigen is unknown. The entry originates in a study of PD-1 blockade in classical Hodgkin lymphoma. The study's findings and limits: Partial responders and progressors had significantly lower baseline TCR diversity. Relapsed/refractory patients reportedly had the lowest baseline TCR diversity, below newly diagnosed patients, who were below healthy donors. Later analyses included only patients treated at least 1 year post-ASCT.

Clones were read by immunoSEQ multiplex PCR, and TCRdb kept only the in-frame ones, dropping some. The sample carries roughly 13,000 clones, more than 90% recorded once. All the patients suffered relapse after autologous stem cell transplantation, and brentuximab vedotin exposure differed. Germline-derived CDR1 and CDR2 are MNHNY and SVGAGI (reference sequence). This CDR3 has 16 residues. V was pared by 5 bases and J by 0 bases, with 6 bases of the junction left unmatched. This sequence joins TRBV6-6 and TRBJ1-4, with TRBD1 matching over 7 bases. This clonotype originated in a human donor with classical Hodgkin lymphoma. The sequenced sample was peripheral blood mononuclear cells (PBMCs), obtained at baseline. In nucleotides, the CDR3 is TGTGCCAGCAGTAGGGACAGCCCCGCAACTAATGAAAAACTGTTTTTT. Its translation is CASSRDSPATNEKLFF.